A single sample is the source of the 6 T cell receptor beta chains below, sequenced in a study of T cells in localized non-small cell lung cancer. Sequenced by immunoSEQ multiplex PCR; TCRdb stores in-frame clones only, minus some. The sample gives more than 45,000 clones, 86% of which show up once; 18% is in the top ten. Material: peripheral blood, obtained before any cancer treatment. All receptors derive from a male donor aged 60 or older with stage III squamous cell lung carcinoma.

The sample holds one count of this clone. This sequence joins TRBV9 and TRBJ1-1; maybe TRBD1 (5 bases). This CDR3 spans 15 amino acids. Trimming left V 2 bases short and J 3 bases short, with 14 bases between. Germline V gene data show CDR1 as SGDLS and CDR2 as YYNGEE. CDR3 sequence reads: CASSVGTLGDTEAFF. CDR3 nucleotide sequence: TGTGCCAGCAGCGTCGGGACCCTAGGGGACACTGAAGCTTTCTTT.

The chain is built from TRBV7-3 and TRBJ2-3, with a weak D call TRBD1 (6 bases). V was cut by 3 bases and J by 3 bases, with 7 bases left in between. CDR3 length equals 13 residues. Germline CDR1 SGHTA, CDR2 FQGTGA. The CDR3 DNA sequence: TGTGCCAGCAGCTTCAGGGGTACAGATACGCAGTATTTT. This translates into CASSFRGTDTQYF.

In its sample, this clone was seen many times. The chain combines TRBV18 with TRBJ2-5, with D possibly being TRBD1 (6 bases). CDR3 length equals 15 residues. The V end lost 6 bases, the J end lost 1 base, and 15 bases lay between the germline ends. CDR1 and CDR2 (germline): KGHSH, LQKENI. In nucleotides, the CDR3 is TGTGCCAGCTCGACATACGACAGGCTCCAAGAGACCCAGTACTTC. This sequence encodes CASSTYDRLQETQYF. The full variable domain, rest sourced from reference TRBV18 and TRBJ2-5, is NAGVMQNPRHLVRRRGQEARLRCSPMKGHSHVYWYRQLPEEGLKFMVYLQKENIIDESGMPKERFSAEFPKEGPSILRIQQVVRGDSAAYFCASSTYDRLQETQYFGPGTRLLVL.

This clone has only a few counts. The V call is TRBV7-8, the J call TRBJ1-5, with a weak D call TRBD1 (5 bases). The V end lost 5 bases, the J end lost 0 bases, and 14 bases lay between the germline ends. The CDR3 is made up of 16 amino acids. Germline CDR1 reads SGHVS; CDR2 reads FQNEAQ. The CDR3 DNA reads TGTGCCAGCAGCCTAATGCGGGGCGATAGCAATCAGCCCCAGCATTTT. Protein product: CASSLMRGDSNQPQHF.

J is TRBJ2-2 and V is TRBV10-3; D call uncertain. Trimming shortened V by 7 bases and J by 8 bases, and 14 bases separated the two germline ends. This CDR3 has 13 amino acids. Germline V gene lookup returns CDR1 ENHRY and CDR2 SYGVKD. CDR3 bases: TGTGCCATCAACCGGGCGGAGTGGGGGGAGCTGTTTTTT. Amino acids: CAINRAEWGELFF.

The rearrangement joins TRBV30 to TRBJ1-1, with TRBD1 as a possible D gene (5 bases). The germline gives CDR1 GTSNPN, CDR2 SVGIG (reference sequence). V lost 0 bases and J 4 bases, leaving 15 bases between the germline ends. The CDR3 is 15 amino acids. CDR3 bases: TGTGCCTGGAGTGTAGTGGGTCCGGGGACCACTGAAGCTTTCTTT. Translation gives CAWSVVGPGTTEAFF. The variable domain in full, with the rest retrieved from reference TRBV30 and TRBJ1-1, is SQTIHQWPATLVQPVGSPLSLECTVEGTSNPNLYWYRQAAGRGLQLLFYSVGIGQISSEVPQNLSASRPQDRQFILSSKKLLLSDSGFYLCAWSVVGPGTTEAFFGQGTRLTVV.